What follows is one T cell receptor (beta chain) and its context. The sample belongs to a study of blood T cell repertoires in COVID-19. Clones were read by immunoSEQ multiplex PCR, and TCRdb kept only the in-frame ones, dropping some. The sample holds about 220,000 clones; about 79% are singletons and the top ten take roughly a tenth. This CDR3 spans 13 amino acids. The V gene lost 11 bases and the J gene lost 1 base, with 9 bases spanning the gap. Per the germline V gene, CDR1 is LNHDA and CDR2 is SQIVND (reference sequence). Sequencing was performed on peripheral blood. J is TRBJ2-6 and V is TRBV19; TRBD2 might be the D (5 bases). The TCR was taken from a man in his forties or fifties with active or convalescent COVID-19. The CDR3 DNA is TGTGCCTCGGGGTTGTCTGGGGCCAACGTCCTGACTTTC. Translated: CASGLSGANVLTF. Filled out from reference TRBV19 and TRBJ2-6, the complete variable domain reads DGGITQSPKYLFRKEGQNVTLSCEQNLNHDAMYWYRQDPGQGLRLIYYSQIVNDFQKGDIAEGYSVSREKKESFPLTVTSAQKNPTAFYLCASGLSGANVLTFGAGSRLTVL.